Following are 24 T cell receptor beta chains from one sample sequenced in a study of regulatory T cells in long-lasting Graves disease. Described time point: newly diagnosed GD, antithyroid drugs for less than 3 months. Making the TCR library involved RNA that had been extracted from PBMCs. Sequencing libraries for TCR beta were prepared with iRepertoire HTBI primers and Arm-PCR of CDR3 regions. TCRdb re-analysed the multiplex PCR reads in MiXCR, keeping a single row per CDR3 protein. The sample holds approximately 210,000 distinct CDR3 sequences, about 18% seen once. The material was peripheral blood mononuclear cells (PBMCs), obtained at new diagnosis, from a patient treated with antithyroid drugs. The receptors here all came from a female donor with Graves disease.

This clonotype was recorded a few times. The rearrangement links TRBV6-2 or TRBV6-3 to TRBJ2-1; TRBD1 matches 8 bases. Germline V CDR1 and CDR2: MNHEY, SVGEGT. J gave up 7 bases and V 5 bases, and 7 bases lay outside the gene matches. The CDR3 runs to 14 residues. The CDR3 loop reads CASSKDRGGNEQFF. The CDR3 DNA reads TGTGCCAGCAGTAAAGACAGGGGTGGAAATGAGCAGTTCTTC.

This clonotype occurred many times. The chain combines TRBV13 with TRBJ1-4; 7 nucleotides align to TRBD1. V dropped 9 bases and J dropped 8; count of bases not matched to a gene: 12. CDR1 PRHDT and CDR2 FYEKMQ come from the germline V gene (reference sequence). The CDR3 extends over 14 amino acids. The CDR3 sequence: CASTRDSRKEKLFF. The CDR3 nucleotides are TGTGCCAGTACCCGGGACAGTAGAAAAGAAAAACTGTTTTTT. The complete variable domain, with remaining parts taken from reference TRBV13 and TRBJ1-4, reads AAGVIQSPRHLIKEKRETATLKCYPIPRHDTVYWYQQGPGQDPQFLISFYEKMQSDKGSIPDRFSAQQFSDYHSELNMSSLELGDSALYFCASTRDSRKEKLFFGSGTQLSVL.

At least ten counts were recorded for this clonotype. J is TRBJ2-7 and V is TRBV5-1, with TRBD2 matching 9 bases. Germline loops: CDR1 SGHRS, CDR2 YFSETQ. CDR3 size: 13 residues. The V segment lost 4 bases and the J segment 3 bases; nucleotides outside the gene matches: 2. The CDR3 loop is CASSPSGNYEQYF. CDR3 DNA: TGCGCCAGCAGCCCTAGCGGGAACTACGAGCAGTACTTC.

In this sample, this clonotype turned up a few times. One end of the junction does not line up with germline, which may come from a read error. The V call is TRBV12-3 or TRBV12-4, the J call TRBJ1-3, with 9 bases that match TRBD1. The CDR3 contains 15 residues. CDR3 nucleotide sequence: TGTGCCAGCAGTTTAGGGACAGGGGCTGGAAACGCCATATATTTT. This translates into CASSLGTGAGNAIYF.

This clonotype has ten or more counts. The rearrangement links TRBV15 to TRBJ1-3; D unclear. CDR3 length: 15 amino acids. Germline V gene lookup returns CDR1 LNHNV and CDR2 YYDKDF (reference sequence). V was trimmed by 0 bases and J by 0 bases, leaving 6 bases between them. CDR3 region: CATSRDVPSGNTIYF. The CDR3 bases are TGTGCCACCAGCAGAGATGTTCCCTCTGGAAACACCATATATTTT. Variable domain in full (rest from reference TRBV15 and TRBJ1-3): DAMVIQNPRYQVTQFGKPVTLSCSQTLNHNVMYWYQQKSSQAPKLLFHYYDKDFNNEADTPDNFQSRRPNTSFCFLDIRSPGLGDTAMYLCATSRDVPSGNTIYFGEGSWLTVV.

A remark on this clonotype: Just one base apart from a much larger clone, this may be a read error. The chain employs TRBV18 and TRBJ2-7; 7 nucleotides match TRBD1. The CDR3 length is 13 residues. Germline-derived CDR1 and CDR2 are KGHSH and LQKENI. V was clipped by 6 bases and J by 7 bases; unmatched bases: 9. The CDR3 is CASSLTGIDEQYF. CDR3 nucleotide sequence: TGTGCCAGCTCCCTGACAGGGATTGATGAGCAGTACTTC.

This clonotype has at least ten counts. The chain employs TRBV20-1 and TRBJ2-5; 9 bases agree with TRBD2. There are 14 residues in the CDR3. Germline loops: CDR1 DFQATT, CDR2 SNEGSKA (reference sequence). Germline trimming cut 2 bases from V and 1 base from J; bases unmatched to any gene: 2. CDR3 protein: CSARTSGFQETQYF. The CDR3 DNA reads as TGCAGTGCTAGAACTAGCGGGTTCCAAGAGACCCAGTACTTC.

This clonotype was seen a few times. V and J are TRBV13 and TRBJ2-1; D possibly corresponds to TRBD2 (6 bases). The CDR3 has 17 amino acids. V was pared by 3 bases and J by 0 bases, with 15 bases between. CDR1 and CDR2 from the germline V gene are PRHDT and FYEKMQ (reference sequence). CDR3 coding DNA: TGTGCCAGCAGCTTGGCCGGAGGGAAAAGCTCCTACAATGAGCAGTTCTTC. As protein: CASSLAGGKSSYNEQFF.

In its sample, this clonotype was seen a few times. This may come from a read error, since a much larger clone is one base off. The chain joins TRBV27 to TRBJ1-2, with TRBD1 matching over 7 bases. The ends lost 0 bases at V and 6 bases at J; junction bases unmatched: 4. This CDR3 spans 14 amino acids. Looked up from germline, CDR1 is MNHEY and CDR2 is SMNVEV (reference sequence). The CDR3 sequence is CASSLSGQTDGYTF. The DNA of the CDR3 is TGTGCCAGCAGTTTATCGGGACAGACCGATGGCTACACCTTC.

This clonotype turned up a few times. This chain uses TRBV5-4 with TRBJ1-2, with unresolved D. V lost 4 bases, J lost 10 bases, and 17 bases lay in between. The CDR3 extends over 13 amino acids. Per germline, CDR1 SGHNT and CDR2 YYREEE (reference sequence). The CDR3 reads CASSPGPLAVYTF. The CDR3 coding sequence is TGTGCCAGCAGCCCCGGGCCTCTCGCTGTCTACACCTTC.

The sample holds many counts of this clonotype. The rearrangement uses TRBV20-1 and TRBJ2-3; 8 nucleotides match TRBD2. This CDR3 is built from 15 residues. Germline CDR1 and CDR2: DFQATT and SNEGSKA (reference sequence). Trimming removed 4 bases from V and 2 bases from J; junction bases left unmatched: 8. The CDR3 nucleotides read TGCAGTGCTAAGAGCGGGAGTCGTAACACAGATACGCAGTATTTT. Its translation: CSAKSGSRNTDTQYF.

To note about this clonotype: This may be a read error: a much more frequent sequence differs by one nucleotide. The chain couples TRBV4-3 to TRBJ1-4, with 7 bases identical to TRBD1. The germline gives CDR1 LGHNA, CDR2 YSLEER. This CDR3 has 14 residues. The CDR3 loop is CDSSQEGQLKKLFF. The CDR3 DNA reads TGCGACAGCAGCCAAGAGGGACAGTTAAAAAAACTGTTTTTT.

Details on this clonotype: Possible read error: a much larger clone is one base away. Since no conserved phenylalanine or tryptophan closes the CDR3, a read error is the likely cause. The chain joins TRBV9 to TRBJ2-7; D is ambiguous. CDR1 SGDLS and CDR2 YYNGEE come from the germline V gene. The CDR3 has 13 residues. The V gene lost 3 bases and the J gene lost 2 bases, with 9 bases spanning the gap. The CDR3 sequence is CASSDGPTYEQYL. The CDR3 DNA follows: TGTGCCAGCAGCGACGGTCCTACCTACGAGCAGTACCTC.

Details on this clonotype: This likely came from a read error, as a far larger clone is one base away. This chain uses TRBV7-2 with TRBJ2-7; 10 nucleotides align to TRBD2. Judging by the DNA end, TRBJ2-3 fits better; the J call may be wrong. CDR3 length: 15 residues. The germline CDR1 and CDR2 sequences are SGHTA and FQGNSA. The CDR3 DNA reads TGTGCCAGCAGCTTAGGAGCGGGAGGGACAGATGCGCAGTATTTT. Amino acids: CASSLGAGGTDAQYF.

This clonotype showed up many times. CDR3 sequence reads: CASDRENSPLHF. The DNA of the CDR3 is TGTGCCAGCGACAGGGAAAACTCACCCCTCCACTTT. The rearrangement joins TRBV6-1 to TRBJ1-6, with 7 positions matching TRBD1. CDR3 length: 12 residues. Germline V CDR1 and CDR2: MNHNS, SASEGT. After removal of 8 bases from V and 10 bases from J, the junction contained 5 bases not matched to a gene.

This clonotype was counted ten times or more. The rearrangement links TRBV6-1 to TRBJ2-7, with TRBD1 matching over 8 bases. CDR3 size: 14 residues. Germline CDR1 MNHNS, CDR2 SASEGT. Trimming at V came to 7 bases and at J to 3 bases, leaving 8 bases not matched to a gene. The CDR3 coding sequence is TGTGCCAGCAAGCCACCCGGGACAGGCTACGAGCAGTACTTC. Residues: CASKPPGTGYEQYF.

This clonotype was recorded many times. This chain links TRBV2 with TRBJ2-1; D might be TRBD2 (6 bases). Trimming removed 2 bases from V and 9 bases from J, with 11 bases in between. The CDR3 has 13 residues. In germline, CDR1 is SNHLY, CDR2 FYNNEI. The CDR3 DNA reads as TGTGCCAGCAGTGAACGGAAGGAGGGTGAGCAGTTCTTC. It specifies CASSERKEGEQFF.

Many counts were recorded for this clonotype. The genes are TRBV30 and TRBJ1-5; D is undetermined. The CDR3 has 13 residues. Trimming took off 5 bases at V and 4 bases at J, with 12 bases between the two ends. Germline CDR1 is GTSNPN and CDR2 is SVGIG (reference sequence). CDR3 in DNA: TGTGCCTGGGGGCCCCTGGGGAATCAGCCCCAGCATTTT. Protein product: CAWGPLGNQPQHF.

Many counts were recorded for this clonotype. The V call is TRBV7-2, the J call TRBJ2-7; 7 nucleotides line up with TRBD1. V lost 6 bases, J lost 6 bases, and 11 bases stayed unmatched. The germline CDR1 and CDR2 sequences are SGHTA and FQGNSA. The CDR3 sequence is 14 residues long. CDR3 loop: CASRQRGLAGEQYF. The CDR3 DNA follows: TGTGCCAGCAGACAAAGGGGGCTAGCCGGCGAGCAGTACTTC.

Ten or more counts support this clonotype. One end of the junction does not line up with germline, which may come from a read error. This rearrangement joins TRBV3-1 to TRBJ1-1; tentative D call: TRBD1 (5 bases). Germline values: CDR1 LGHDT, CDR2 YNNKEL (reference sequence). The CDR3 extends over 16 amino acids. The CDR3 spells CASSQEWGRGNPEAFF. CDR3 bases: TGTGCCAGCAGCCAAGAATGGGGACGGGGGAACCCTGAAGCTTTCTTT.

This clonotype was counted a single time. The chain employs TRBV10-3 and TRBJ1-4; no firm D call. Germline V gives CDR1 ENHRY, CDR2 SYGVKD. Trimming took off 2 bases at V and 4 bases at J, with 8 bases between the two ends. This CDR3 has 14 residues. The CDR3 bases are TGTGCCATCAGTGAGGCCGGGGATAATGAAAAACTGTTTTTT. This codes for CAISEAGDNEKLFF.

To note about this clonotype: A single base is all that separates this from a far larger clone, so a read error is likely. The chain carries TRBV27 and TRBJ1-2, with unresolved D. The CDR3 covers 15 residues. V lost 6 bases to trimming and J lost 7 bases, with 21 bases between them. Germline lookup yields CDR1 MNHEY and CDR2 SMNVEV (reference sequence). The CDR3 loop is CASRLVARSDGGYTF. CDR3 DNA: TGTGCCAGCAGATTAGTGGCCAGGTCAGACGGTGGCTACACCTTC.

This clonotype occurred many times. V and J are TRBV2 and TRBJ1-5; possibly TRBD1 for D (6 bases). The length of the CDR3 is 15 residues. V lost 0 bases to trimming and J lost 7 bases, with 13 bases between them. The germline V gene encodes CDR1 SNHLY and CDR2 FYNNEI. The CDR3 region is CASSEAPTGRQPQHF. The CDR3 nucleotides are TGTGCCAGCAGTGAAGCGCCCACAGGGAGACAGCCCCAGCATTTT.

Ten or more counts support this clonotype. The CDR3 region is CSARDRAGGWEQYF. CDR3 coding DNA: TGCAGTGCTAGAGATAGAGCGGGAGGATGGGAGCAGTACTTC. The chain combines TRBV20-1 with TRBJ2-7; TRBD2 matches 9 bases. The germline CDR1 and CDR2 sequences are DFQATT and SNEGSKA (reference sequence). CDR3 length equals 14 residues. J gave up 7 bases and V 0 bases, and 7 bases lay outside the gene matches.